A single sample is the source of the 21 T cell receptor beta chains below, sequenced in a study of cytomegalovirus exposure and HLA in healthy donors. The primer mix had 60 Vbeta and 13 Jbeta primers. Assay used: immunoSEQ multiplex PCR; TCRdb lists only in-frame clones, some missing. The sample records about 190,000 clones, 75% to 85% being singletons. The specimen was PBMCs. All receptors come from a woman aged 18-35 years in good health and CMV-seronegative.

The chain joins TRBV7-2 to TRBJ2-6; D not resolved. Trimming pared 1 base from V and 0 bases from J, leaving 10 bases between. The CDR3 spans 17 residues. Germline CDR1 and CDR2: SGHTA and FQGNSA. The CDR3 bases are TGTGCCAGCAGCTTAGTGGGCAGACCCTCTGGGGCCAACGTCCTGACTTTC. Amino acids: CASSLVGRPSGANVLTF. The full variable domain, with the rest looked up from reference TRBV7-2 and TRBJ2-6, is GAGVSQSPSNKVTEKGKDVELRCDPISGHTALYWYRQSLGQGLEFLIYFQGNSAPDKSGLPSDRFSAERTGGSVSTLTIQRTQQEDSAVYLCASSLVGRPSGANVLTFGAGSRLTVL.

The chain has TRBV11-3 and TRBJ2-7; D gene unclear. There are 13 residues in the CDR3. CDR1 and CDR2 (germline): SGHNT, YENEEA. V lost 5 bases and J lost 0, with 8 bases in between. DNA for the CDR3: TGTGCCAGCAGCAAAGATAGCTCCTACGAGCAGTACTTC. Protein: CASSKDSSYEQYF. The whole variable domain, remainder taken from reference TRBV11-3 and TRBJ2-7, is EAGVVQSPRYKIIEKKQPVAFWCNPISGHNTLYWYLQNLGQGPELLIRYENEEAVDDSQLPKDRFSAERLKGVDSTLKIQPAELGDSAVYLCASSKDSSYEQYFGPGTRLTVT.

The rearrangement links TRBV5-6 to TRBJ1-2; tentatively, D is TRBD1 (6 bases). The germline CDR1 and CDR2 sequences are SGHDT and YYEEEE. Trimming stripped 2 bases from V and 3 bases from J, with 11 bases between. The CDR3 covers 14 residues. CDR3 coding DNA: TGTGCCAGCAGCTTACAGGGTGATGACTATGGCTACACCTTC. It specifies CASSLQGDDYGYTF. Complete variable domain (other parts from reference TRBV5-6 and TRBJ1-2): DAGVTQSPTHLIKTRGQQVTLRCSPKSGHDTVSWYQQALGQGPQFIFQYYEEEERQRGNFPDRFSGHQFPNYSSELNVNALLLGDSALYLCASSLQGDDYGYTFGSGTRLTVV.

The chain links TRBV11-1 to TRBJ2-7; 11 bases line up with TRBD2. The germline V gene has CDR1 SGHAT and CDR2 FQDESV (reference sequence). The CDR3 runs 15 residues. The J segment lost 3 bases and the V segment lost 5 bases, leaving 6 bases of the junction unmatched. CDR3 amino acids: CASSPELAGDYEQYF. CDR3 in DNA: TGTGCCAGCAGCCCAGAACTAGCGGGGGACTACGAGCAGTACTTC.

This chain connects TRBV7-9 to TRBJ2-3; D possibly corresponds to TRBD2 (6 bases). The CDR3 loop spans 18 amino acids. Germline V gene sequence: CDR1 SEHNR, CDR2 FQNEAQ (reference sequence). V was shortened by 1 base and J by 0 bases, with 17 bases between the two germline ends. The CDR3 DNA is TGTGCCAGCAGCTTAGGCCCAGCTAGCGTATCTAGCACAGATACGCAGTATTTT. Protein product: CASSLGPASVSSTDTQYF.

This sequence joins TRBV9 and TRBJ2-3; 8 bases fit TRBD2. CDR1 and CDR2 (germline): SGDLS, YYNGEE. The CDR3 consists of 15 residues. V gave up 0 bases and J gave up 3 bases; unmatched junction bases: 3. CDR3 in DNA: TGTGCCAGCAGCGTAGCAGCGGGGGTTACAGATACGCAGTATTTT. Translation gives CASSVAAGVTDTQYF.

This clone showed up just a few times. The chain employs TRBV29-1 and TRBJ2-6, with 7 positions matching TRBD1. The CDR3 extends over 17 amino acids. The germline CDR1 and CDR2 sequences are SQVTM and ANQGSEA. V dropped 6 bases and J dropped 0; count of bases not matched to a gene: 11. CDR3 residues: CSVSKEGQSSGANVLTF. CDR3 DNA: TGCAGCGTCAGTAAAGAGGGACAGTCCTCTGGGGCCAACGTCCTGACTTTC. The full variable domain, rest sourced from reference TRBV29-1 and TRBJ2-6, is SAVISQKPSRDICQRGTSLTIQCQVDSQVTMMFWYRQQPGQSLTLIATANQGSEATYESGFVIDKFPISRPNLTFSTLTVSNMSPEDSSIYLCSVSKEGQSSGANVLTFGAGSRLTVL.

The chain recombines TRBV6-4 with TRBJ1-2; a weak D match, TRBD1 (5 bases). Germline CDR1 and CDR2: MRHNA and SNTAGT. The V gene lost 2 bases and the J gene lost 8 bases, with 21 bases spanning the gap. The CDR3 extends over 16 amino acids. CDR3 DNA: TGTGCCAGCAGTGACGACAGATTCAAAATTGGTCGAGGCTACACCTTC. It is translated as CASSDDRFKIGRGYTF.

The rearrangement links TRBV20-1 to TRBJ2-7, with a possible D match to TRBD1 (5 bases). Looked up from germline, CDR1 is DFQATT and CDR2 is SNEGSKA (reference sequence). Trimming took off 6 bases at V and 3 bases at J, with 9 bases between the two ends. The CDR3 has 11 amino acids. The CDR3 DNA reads TGCAGTGCAAGCGACAGCTACGAGCAGTACTTC. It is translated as CSASDSYEQYF.

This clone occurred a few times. DNA for the CDR3: TGTGCCAGCTCACCACCATGGAAGGAGGGACAAGAGACCCAGTACTTC. Protein sequence: CASSPPWKEGQETQYF. V gene TRBV18 combines with J gene TRBJ2-5; TRBD2 might be the D (6 bases). The CDR3 runs to 16 residues. CDR1 is KGHSH, CDR2 LQKENI, per germline. V gave up 0 bases and J gave up 2 bases, with 13 bases separating them.

Written as DNA, the CDR3 is TGTGCCAGCAGTTACGGAGCGTTAGATAACTATGGCTACACCTTC. This translates into CASSYGALDNYGYTF. V is TRBV6-5 and J is TRBJ1-2; D call uncertain. V dropped 2 bases and J dropped 1 base, with 11 bases sitting between them. The CDR3 length is 15 residues. Germline CDR1 and CDR2: MNHEY and SVGAGI.

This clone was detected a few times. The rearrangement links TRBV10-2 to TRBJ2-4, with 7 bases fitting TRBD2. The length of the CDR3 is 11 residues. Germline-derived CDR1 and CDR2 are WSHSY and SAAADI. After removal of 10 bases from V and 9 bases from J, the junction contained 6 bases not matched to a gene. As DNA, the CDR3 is TGCGCCACCCAATGGGGGGGCATTCAGTACTTC. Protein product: CATQWGGIQYF.

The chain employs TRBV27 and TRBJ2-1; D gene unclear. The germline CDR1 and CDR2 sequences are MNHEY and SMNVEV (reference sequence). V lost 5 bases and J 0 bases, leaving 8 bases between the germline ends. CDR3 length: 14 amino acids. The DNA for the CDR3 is TGTGCCAGCAGTCTAGGTAGCTCCTACAATGAGCAGTTCTTC. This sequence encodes CASSLGSSYNEQFF.

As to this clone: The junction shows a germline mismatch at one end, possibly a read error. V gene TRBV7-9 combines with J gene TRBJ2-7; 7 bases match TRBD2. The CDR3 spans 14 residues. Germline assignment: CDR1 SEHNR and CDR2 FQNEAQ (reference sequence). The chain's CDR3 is CASTLGGGQNEQYF. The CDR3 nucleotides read TGTGCCAGCACCTTAGGCGGGGGTCAGAACGAGCAGTACTTC.

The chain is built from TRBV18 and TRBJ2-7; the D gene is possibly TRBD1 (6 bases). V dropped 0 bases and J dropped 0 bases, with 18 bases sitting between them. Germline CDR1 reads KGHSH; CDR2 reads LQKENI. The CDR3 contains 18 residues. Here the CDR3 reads CASSPPTSFDRFSYEQYF. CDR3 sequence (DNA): TGTGCCAGCTCACCACCTACGTCCTTCGACAGGTTCTCCTACGAGCAGTACTTC.

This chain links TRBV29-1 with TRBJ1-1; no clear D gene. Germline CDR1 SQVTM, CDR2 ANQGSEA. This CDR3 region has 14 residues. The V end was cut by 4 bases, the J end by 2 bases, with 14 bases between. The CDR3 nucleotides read TGCAGCGTTGGATCCCTGGGCAGAAACACTGAAGCTTTCTTT. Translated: CSVGSLGRNTEAFF.

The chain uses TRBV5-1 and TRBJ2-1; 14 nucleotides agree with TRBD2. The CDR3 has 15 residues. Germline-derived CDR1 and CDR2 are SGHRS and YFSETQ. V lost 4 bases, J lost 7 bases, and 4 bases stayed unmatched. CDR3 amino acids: CASSTTSGGGNEQFF. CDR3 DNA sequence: TGCGCCAGCAGCACGACTAGCGGGGGGGGGAATGAGCAGTTCTTC.

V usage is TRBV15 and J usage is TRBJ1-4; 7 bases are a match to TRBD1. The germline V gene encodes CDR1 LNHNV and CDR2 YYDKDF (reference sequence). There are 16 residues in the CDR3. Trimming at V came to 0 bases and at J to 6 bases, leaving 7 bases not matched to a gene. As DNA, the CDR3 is TGTGCCACCAGCAGAGATCTGGGCAGGGGGGATGAAAAACTGTTTTTT. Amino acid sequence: CATSRDLGRGDEKLFF.

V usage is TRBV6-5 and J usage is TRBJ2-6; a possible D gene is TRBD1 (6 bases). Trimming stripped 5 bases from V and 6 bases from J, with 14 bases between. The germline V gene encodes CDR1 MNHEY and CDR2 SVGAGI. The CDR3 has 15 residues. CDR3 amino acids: CASSVDRSAANVLTF. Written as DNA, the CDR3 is TGTGCCAGCAGTGTCGACAGGAGTGCGGCCAACGTCCTGACTTTC.

CDR3 sequence: CASSQAPDSLYYGYTF. For the CDR3, the DNA is TGTGCCAGCAGCCAAGCCCCGGACAGCCTCTACTATGGCTACACCTTC. The rearrangement uses TRBV4-2 and TRBJ1-2; a possible D gene is TRBD1 (6 bases). CDR3 length equals 16 residues. Between the trimmed V and J ends, which lost 1 base and 3 bases, there was a span of 15 bases. CDR1 LGHNA and CDR2 YNFKEQ come from the germline V gene.

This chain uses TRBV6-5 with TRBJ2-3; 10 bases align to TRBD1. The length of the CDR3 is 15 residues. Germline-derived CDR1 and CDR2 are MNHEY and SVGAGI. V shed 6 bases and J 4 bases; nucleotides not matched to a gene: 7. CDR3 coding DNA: TGTGCCAGCAGGACGGGACAGGGGAAATCAGATACGCAGTATTTT. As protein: CASRTGQGKSDTQYF.